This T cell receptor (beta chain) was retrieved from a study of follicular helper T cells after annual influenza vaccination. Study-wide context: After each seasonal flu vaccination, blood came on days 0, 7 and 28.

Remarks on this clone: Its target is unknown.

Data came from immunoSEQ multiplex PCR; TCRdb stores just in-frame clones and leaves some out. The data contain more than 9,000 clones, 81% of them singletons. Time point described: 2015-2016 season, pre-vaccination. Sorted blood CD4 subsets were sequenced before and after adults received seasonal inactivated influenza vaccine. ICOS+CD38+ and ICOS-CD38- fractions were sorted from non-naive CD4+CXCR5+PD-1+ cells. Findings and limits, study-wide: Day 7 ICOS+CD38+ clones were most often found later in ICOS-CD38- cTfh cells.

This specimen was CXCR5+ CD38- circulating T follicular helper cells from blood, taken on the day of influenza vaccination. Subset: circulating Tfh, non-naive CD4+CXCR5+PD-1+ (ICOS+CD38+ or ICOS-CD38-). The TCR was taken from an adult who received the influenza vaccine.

Here the CDR3 reads CASSVIGTGAGYTF. CDR3 nucleotides: TGTGCCAGCAGTGTCATCGGGACAGGGGCCGGCTACACCTTC. This chain joins TRBV28 and TRBJ1-2, with 10 bases matching TRBD1. V trimming: 5 bases; J trimming: 8 bases; junction bases outside the gene matches: 8. The CDR3 spans 14 residues. Germline V gives CDR1 MDHEN, CDR2 SYDVKM.